These T cell receptor beta chains were read from a single sample in a study of T cell changes during pregnancy in multiple sclerosis. Here immunoSEQ multiplex PCR was the method, and the copy in TCRdb shows in-frame clones only, minus some. The table has under 60,000 clones, around 92% seen once. Sequenced here: CD4+ T cells from peripheral blood mononuclear cells, sampled after pregnancy. The receptors derive from a female donor with multiple sclerosis, enrolled in a pregnancy study. Both conserved end residues are part of each CDR3.

TRBJ1-6	TRBV2	CASSEESGQNNSPLHF
TRBJ1-5	TRBV27	CASSSPSGGQPQHF
TRBJ1-2	TRBV6-4	CAILCGYTF
TRBJ1-5	TRBV2	CASRGGAGVGQPQHF
TRBJ1-1	TRBV7-9	CASSLGGANTEAFF
TRBJ2-3	TRBV9	CASSEVASDTQYF
TRBJ1-2	TRBV6-5	CASRADGANYGYTF
TRBJ1-1	TRBV18	CASSAGLAVAAFF
TRBJ1-2	TRBV14	CASSQDLGGWNGYTF
TRBJ1-6	TRBV30	CAWSVGDRDNSPLHF
TRBJ1-1	TRBV19	CASASGREAFF
TRBJ1-1	TRBV5-4	CASRRGGLNTEAFF
TRBJ2-2	TRBV7-2	CASSLALAGGGELFF
TRBJ1-2	TRBV9	CASSVARGYGYTF
TRBJ2-2	TRBV6-4	CASSDLRFGELFF
TRBJ2-5	TRBV5-6	CASSLDRMGETQYF
TRBJ1-1	TRBV6-5	CASLTKLGGNTEAFF
TRBJ2-7	TRBV5-6	CASSLAYRDEQYF
TRBJ2-6	TRBV19	CASSPTGANVLTF
TRBJ1-1	TRBV30	CAWTGGQWDTEAFF
TRBJ1-2	TRBV7-9	CASSLDGVPQGYGYTF
TRBJ2-3	TRBV7-3	CASSLGPGTSITQYF
TRBJ2-3	TRBV19	CASSIGRGGDTQYF
TRBJ2-7	TRBV7-6	CASSLGGTGGVYEQYF
TRBJ2-5	TRBV2	CASSPRRGGRKGQETQYF
TRBJ2-5	TRBV5-1	CASSRGEIQETQYF
TRBJ1-4	TRBV10-3	CAISEPGQGNEKLFF